A single sample gave rise to the 13 T cell receptor beta chains below, sequenced in a study of cytomegalovirus exposure and HLA in healthy donors. Produced via immunoSEQ multiplex PCR; TCRdb's table is partial and in-frame only. The sample consists of approximately 270,000 clones, roughly 90% of them appearing once. The sequencing sample was made of PBMCs. These receptors were taken from a woman younger than 35 in good health and CMV-seronegative.

This chain links TRBV29-1 with TRBJ1-3, with 10 bases matching TRBD1. This CDR3 region has 16 residues. V shed 0 bases, J shed 2 bases, and the junction held 4 bases outside the gene matches. Germline V gene sequence: CDR1 SQVTM, CDR2 ANQGSEA. CDR3 amino acids: CSVEDWDRGAGNTIYF. As DNA, the CDR3 is TGCAGCGTTGAAGATTGGGACAGGGGAGCTGGAAACACCATATATTTT.

This chain connects TRBV19 to TRBJ2-5, with 9 nucleotides matching TRBD1. The CDR3 is made up of 16 amino acids. Germline CDR1 and CDR2: LNHDA and SQIVND (reference sequence). Trimming took 6 bases from V and 2 from J; bases not matched to a gene: 10. CDR3 protein: CASSHRRGQGQETQYF. In DNA form, the CDR3 reads TGTGCCAGTAGCCATAGAAGGGGACAGGGACAAGAGACCCAGTACTTC.

The CDR3 spells CASSLVPPTHWYYNEQFF. The CDR3 coding sequence is TGTGCCAGCAGCTTAGTCCCCCCTACGCACTGGTACTACAATGAGCAGTTCTTC. This chain joins TRBV7-2 and TRBJ2-1; unclear D gene. Germline V CDR1 and CDR2: SGHTA, FQGNSA. This CDR3 has 18 amino acids. The V gene lost 1 base and the J gene lost 3 bases, with 19 bases spanning the gap.

In its sample, this clone was seen once. One end of the junction varies from germline; a read error may be responsible. V usage is TRBV7-2 and J usage is TRBJ1-5; 7 bases line up with TRBD1. Germline V gene data show CDR1 as SGHTA and CDR2 as FQGNSA. The CDR3 sequence is 15 residues long. The chain's CDR3 is CASSLGWGQFQSQHF. The CDR3 DNA is TGTGCCAGCAGCTTAGGTTGGGGACAGTTTCAGTCCCAGCATTTT.

This rearrangement joins TRBV9 to TRBJ2-2; D gene uncertain. Trimming left V 6 bases short and J 5 bases short, with 11 bases between. The germline CDR1 and CDR2 sequences are SGDLS and YYNGEE. This CDR3 region has 13 residues. This CDR3 reads CASNSRRTGELFF. CDR3 sequence (DNA): TGTGCCAGCAACAGCCGAAGGACCGGGGAGCTGTTTTTT.

V and J are TRBV6-1 and TRBJ1-5; TRBD1 might be the D (5 bases). V lost 4 bases and J 2 bases, leaving 27 bases between the germline ends. CDR1 is MNHNS, CDR2 SASEGT, per germline. The CDR3 covers 20 residues. The CDR3 nucleotides read TGTGCCAGCAGTGCAGACCCCGGGACTCCCAGGAACGGCGGCAATCAGCCCCAGCATTTT. It translates to CASSADPGTPRNGGNQPQHF.

The CDR3 reads CASSDPGGWNTGELFF. The CDR3 coding sequence is TGTGCCAGCAGTGATCCGGGGGGCTGGAACACCGGGGAGCTGTTTTTT. V gene TRBV6-1 combines with J gene TRBJ2-2, with a possible D match to TRBD2 (7 bases). CDR3 length: 16 amino acids. The germline V gene has CDR1 MNHNS and CDR2 SASEGT. Trimming stripped 3 bases from V and 1 base from J, with 12 bases between.

The chain carries TRBV4-1 and TRBJ2-1, with 7 nucleotides matching TRBD2. This CDR3 comprises 16 residues. Trimming at V came to 2 bases and at J to 7 bases, leaving 11 bases not matched to a gene. Germline CDR1 and CDR2: MGHRA and YSYEKL. Here the CDR3 reads CASSQLPGGVQNEQFF. The DNA of the CDR3 is TGCGCCAGCAGCCAACTTCCGGGGGGTGTTCAGAATGAGCAGTTCTTC.

This clone was recorded once. The chain uses TRBV2 and TRBJ2-7; maybe TRBD2 (6 bases). This CDR3 spans 13 amino acids. Germline assignment: CDR1 SNHLY and CDR2 FYNNEI. V lost 2 bases and J lost 2, with 7 bases in between. CDR3 region: CASSETSTYEQYF. The CDR3 DNA is TGTGCCAGCAGTGAAACTAGCACCTACGAGCAGTACTTC.

The chain is built from TRBV28 and TRBJ2-5; D perhaps matches TRBD2 (5 bases). The CDR3 length is 14 residues. V lost 6 bases and J 5 bases, leaving 16 bases between the germline ends. Looked up from germline, CDR1 is MDHEN and CDR2 is SYDVKM. DNA of the CDR3: TGTGCCAGCAGCCTCCCTTTGACGGGGGAGACCCAGTACTTC. This encodes CASSLPLTGETQYF.

The chain recombines TRBV5-4 with TRBJ1-3; a weak D match, TRBD1 (6 bases). Trimming removed 4 bases at V and 4 bases at J, with 18 bases between. This CDR3 has 16 residues. The germline CDR1 and CDR2 sequences are SGHNT and YYREEE (reference sequence). CDR3 protein: CASSNRDISVGNTIYF. The CDR3 DNA follows: TGTGCCAGCAGCAACCGGGACATTAGTGTCGGAAACACCATATATTTT.

The chain employs TRBV30 and TRBJ2-2, with TRBD1 identical over 8 bases. J gave up 1 base and V 0 bases, and 7 bases lay outside the gene matches. CDR3 length equals 17 residues. Germline V CDR1 and CDR2: GTSNPN, SVGIG (reference sequence). CDR3 loop: CAWSVRQGSWNTGELFF. The CDR3 bases are TGTGCCTGGAGTGTACGACAGGGGAGCTGGAACACCGGGGAGCTGTTTTTT. The variable domain in full, with the rest retrieved from reference TRBV30 and TRBJ2-2, is SQTIHQWPATLVQPVGSPLSLECTVEGTSNPNLYWYRQAAGRGLQLLFYSVGIGQISSEVPQNLSASRPQDRQFILSSKKLLLSDSGFYLCAWSVRQGSWNTGELFFGEGSRLTVL.

The chain couples TRBV2 to TRBJ1-5, with D unclear. The germline V gene encodes CDR1 SNHLY and CDR2 FYNNEI. Trimming removed 5 bases from V and 6 bases from J, with 5 bases in between. CDR3 size: 11 residues. The CDR3 DNA follows: TGTGCCAGCAGTCTCGGTCAGCCCCAGCATTTT. It is translated as CASSLGQPQHF.